The 8 T cell receptor beta chains below all came from one sample that was sequenced in a study of graft-versus-host responses after intestinal transplantation (TCRdb year 2021). The protocol used for the library was the immunoSEQ multiplex PCR assay. TCRdb took this table from immuneACCESS and kept in-frame rearrangements with V and J called. Such tables lack part of the clones; where checked against another copy, unresolved V genes explain under half of the gap, and the rest is unexplained. This sample has around 99,000 clones in its table, and about 93% of those were observed once. Of the sample, roughly 2% falls within the top ten clones. These receptors' targets are unknown. Read against the paper, the sample's time point label means: cells obtained before transplantation from donor or recipient. This specimen consisted of unstimulated CD8+ T cells sorted from spleen or lymph node cells, obtained before intestinal transplant. The receptors derive from a human donor who received an intestinal transplant.

This chain joins TRBV7-2 and TRBJ1-4, with D possibly matching TRBD1 (5 bases). Germline loops: CDR1 SGHTA, CDR2 FQGNSA. V lost 1 base and J lost 7, with 13 bases in between. This CDR3 spans 15 amino acids. CDR3 protein: CASSLDSSRGEKLFF. CDR3 nucleotide sequence: TGTGCCAGCAGCTTAGACAGCTCTAGGGGTGAAAAACTGTTTTTT.

The chain couples TRBV30 to TRBJ2-3; perhaps TRBD2 as D (5 bases). The length of the CDR3 is 14 residues. Per germline, CDR1 GTSNPN and CDR2 SVGIG (reference sequence). The V and J ends lost 5 bases and 8 bases respectively, with 20 bases between them. The CDR3: CAWVTAASFGTQYF. CDR3 sequence (DNA): TGTGCCTGGGTCACAGCGGCTAGCTTCGGTACGCAGTATTTT.

The CDR3 DNA follows: TGTGCCAGCAGCTTAGGGGCATGGGCAGATACGCAGTATTTT. Translation: CASSLGAWADTQYF. This chain connects TRBV7-8 to TRBJ2-3; no firm D call. This CDR3 spans 14 amino acids. V lost 1 base to trimming and J lost 4 bases, with 9 bases between them. Germline V CDR1 and CDR2: SGHVS, FQNEAQ.

The V call is TRBV4-3, the J call TRBJ2-7; 8 bases line up with TRBD1. The CDR3 runs to 15 residues. Looked up from germline, CDR1 is LGHNA and CDR2 is YSLEER. V shed 0 bases and J 4 bases; nucleotides not matched to a gene: 5. CDR3 loop: CASSQDGTGLYEQYF. For the CDR3, the DNA is TGCGCCAGCAGCCAAGACGGGACAGGCCTATACGAGCAGTACTTC.

This clone was recorded only once. The chain couples TRBV9 to TRBJ1-4, with no clear D. Trimming left V 7 bases short and J 7 bases short, with 20 bases between. The CDR3 runs to 15 residues. Germline loops: CDR1 SGDLS, CDR2 YYNGEE. CDR3 sequence reads: CASSPPPGGGEKLFF. The CDR3 DNA reads as TGTGCCAGCTCCCCTCCTCCGGGAGGCGGTGAAAAACTGTTTTTT.

V usage is TRBV7-9 and J usage is TRBJ2-7; maybe TRBD1 (5 bases). Trimming took 5 bases from V and 0 from J, leaving 14 bases between them. There are 15 residues in the CDR3. Germline lookup yields CDR1 SEHNR and CDR2 FQNEAQ (reference sequence). DNA for the CDR3: TGTGCCAGCAGCACTATCAGGGTTAGCTCCTACGAGCAGTACTTC. As protein: CASSTIRVSSYEQYF.

Relative to its sample, this clone is medium-sized. This sequence joins TRBV27 and TRBJ1-2; the match to TRBD1 covers 8 bases. The CDR3 is 15 residues long. Per the germline V gene, CDR1 is MNHEY and CDR2 is SMNVEV (reference sequence). V lost 2 bases and J lost 3; bases outside the gene matches: 5. The CDR3 reads CASSLQGASDYGYTF. In nucleotides, the CDR3 is TGTGCCAGCAGTTTACAGGGGGCATCGGACTATGGCTACACCTTC.

The J gene is TRBJ1-1, the V gene TRBV4-3, with 7 bases fitting TRBD1. This CDR3 has 14 residues. J was trimmed by 3 bases and V by 3 bases; bases with no gene match: 4. Germline assignment: CDR1 LGHNA and CDR2 YSLEER. The CDR3 sequence: CASSHTTGDTEAFF. CDR3 DNA sequence: TGCGCCAGCAGCCACACAACAGGGGACACTGAAGCTTTCTTT.